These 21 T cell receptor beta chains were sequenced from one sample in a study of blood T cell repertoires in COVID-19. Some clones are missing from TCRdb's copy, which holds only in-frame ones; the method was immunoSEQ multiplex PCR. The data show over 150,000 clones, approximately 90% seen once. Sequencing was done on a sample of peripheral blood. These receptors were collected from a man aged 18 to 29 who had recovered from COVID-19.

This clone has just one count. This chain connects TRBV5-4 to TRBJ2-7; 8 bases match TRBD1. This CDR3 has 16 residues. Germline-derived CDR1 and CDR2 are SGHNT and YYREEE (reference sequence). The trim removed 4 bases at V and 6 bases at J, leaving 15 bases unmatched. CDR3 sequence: CASSPDREPLQSEQYF. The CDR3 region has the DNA TGTGCCAGCAGCCCGGACAGGGAACCTCTTCAGAGCGAGCAGTACTTC.

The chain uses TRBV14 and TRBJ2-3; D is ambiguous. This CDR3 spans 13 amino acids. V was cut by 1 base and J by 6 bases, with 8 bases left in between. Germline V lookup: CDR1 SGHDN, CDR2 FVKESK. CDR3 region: CASSQGLGDTQYF. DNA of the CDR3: TGTGCCAGCAGCCAAGGGCTCGGGGATACGCAGTATTTT.

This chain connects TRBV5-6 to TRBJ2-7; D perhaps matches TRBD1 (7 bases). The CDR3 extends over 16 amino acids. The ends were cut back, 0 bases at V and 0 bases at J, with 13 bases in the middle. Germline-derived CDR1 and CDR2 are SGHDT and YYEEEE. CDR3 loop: CASSLGAGQSSYEQYF. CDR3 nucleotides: TGTGCCAGCAGCTTGGGCGCGGGACAGAGCTCCTACGAGCAGTACTTC. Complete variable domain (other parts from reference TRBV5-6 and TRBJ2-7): DAGVTQSPTHLIKTRGQQVTLRCSPKSGHDTVSWYQQALGQGPQFIFQYYEEEERQRGNFPDRFSGHQFPNYSSELNVNALLLGDSALYLCASSLGAGQSSYEQYFGPGTRLTVT.

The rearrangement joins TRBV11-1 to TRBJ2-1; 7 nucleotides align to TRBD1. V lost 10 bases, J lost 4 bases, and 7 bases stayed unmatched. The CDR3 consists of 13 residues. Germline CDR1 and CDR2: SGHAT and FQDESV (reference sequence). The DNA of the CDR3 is TGTGCCACCACAGGGGCCCGATACAATGAGCAGTTCTTC. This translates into CATTGARYNEQFF.

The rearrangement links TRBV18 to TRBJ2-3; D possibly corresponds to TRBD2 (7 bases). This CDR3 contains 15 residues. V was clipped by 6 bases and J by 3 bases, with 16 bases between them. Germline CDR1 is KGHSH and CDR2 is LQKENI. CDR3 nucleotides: TGTGCCAGCTCCCCCACGGGGGGCGGGACAGATACGCAGTATTTT. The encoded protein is CASSPTGGGTDTQYF. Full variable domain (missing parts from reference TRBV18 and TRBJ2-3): NAGVMQNPRHLVRRRGQEARLRCSPMKGHSHVYWYRQLPEEGLKFMVYLQKENIIDESGMPKERFSAEFPKEGPSILRIQQVVRGDSAAYFCASSPTGGGTDTQYFGPGTRLTVL.

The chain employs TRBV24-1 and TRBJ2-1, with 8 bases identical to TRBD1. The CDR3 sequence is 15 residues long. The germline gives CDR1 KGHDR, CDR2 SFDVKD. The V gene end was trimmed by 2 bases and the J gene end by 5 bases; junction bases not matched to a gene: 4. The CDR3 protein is CATSDSGGRNNEQFF. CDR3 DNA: TGTGCCACCAGTGATTCAGGGGGCAGGAACAATGAGCAGTTCTTC.

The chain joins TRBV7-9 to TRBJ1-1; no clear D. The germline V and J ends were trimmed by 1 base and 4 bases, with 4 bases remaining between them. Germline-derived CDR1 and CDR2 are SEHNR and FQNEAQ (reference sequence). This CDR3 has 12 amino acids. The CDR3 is CASSLGSTEAFF. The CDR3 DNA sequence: TGTGCCAGCAGCTTAGGGAGCACTGAAGCTTTCTTT.

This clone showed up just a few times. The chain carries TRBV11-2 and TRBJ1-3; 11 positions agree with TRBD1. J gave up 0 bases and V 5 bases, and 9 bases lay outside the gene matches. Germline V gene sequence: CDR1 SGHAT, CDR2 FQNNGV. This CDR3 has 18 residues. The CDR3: CASSRRTGGLGSGNTIYF. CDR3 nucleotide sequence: TGTGCCAGCAGCAGACGGACAGGGGGCTTGGGCTCTGGAAACACCATATATTTT.

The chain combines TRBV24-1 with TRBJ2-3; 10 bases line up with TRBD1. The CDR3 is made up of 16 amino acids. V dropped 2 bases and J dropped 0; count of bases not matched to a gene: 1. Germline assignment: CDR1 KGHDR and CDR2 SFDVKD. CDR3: CATSDWGQGSTDTQYF. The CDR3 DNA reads TGTGCCACCAGTGATTGGGGACAGGGGAGCACAGATACGCAGTATTTT.

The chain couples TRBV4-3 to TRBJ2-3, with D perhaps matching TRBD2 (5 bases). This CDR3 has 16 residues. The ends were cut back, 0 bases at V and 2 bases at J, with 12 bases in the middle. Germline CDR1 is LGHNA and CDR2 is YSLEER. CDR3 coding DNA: TGCGCCAGCAGCCAAGAGCGAGACTACCTCACAGATACGCAGTATTTT. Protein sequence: CASSQERDYLTDTQYF.

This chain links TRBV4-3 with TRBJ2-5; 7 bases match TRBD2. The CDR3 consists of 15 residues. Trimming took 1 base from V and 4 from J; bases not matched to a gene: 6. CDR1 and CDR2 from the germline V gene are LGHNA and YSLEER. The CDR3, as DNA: TGCGCCAGCAGCCAAGGAGGAGCGGGATCAGAGACCCAGTACTTC. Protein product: CASSQGGAGSETQYF.

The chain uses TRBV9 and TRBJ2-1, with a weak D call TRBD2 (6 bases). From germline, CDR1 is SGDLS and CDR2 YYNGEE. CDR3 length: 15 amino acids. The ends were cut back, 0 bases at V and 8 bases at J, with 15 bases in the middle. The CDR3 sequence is CASSVGGGTAHEQFF. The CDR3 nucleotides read TGTGCCAGCAGCGTAGGGGGAGGAACGGCCCATGAGCAGTTCTTC.

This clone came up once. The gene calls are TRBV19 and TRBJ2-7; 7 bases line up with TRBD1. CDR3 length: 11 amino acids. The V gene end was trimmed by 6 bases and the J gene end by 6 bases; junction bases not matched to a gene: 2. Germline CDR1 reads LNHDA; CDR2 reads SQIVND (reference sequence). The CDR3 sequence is CASSSGGEQYF. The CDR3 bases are TGTGCCAGTAGCTCAGGGGGCGAGCAGTACTTC.

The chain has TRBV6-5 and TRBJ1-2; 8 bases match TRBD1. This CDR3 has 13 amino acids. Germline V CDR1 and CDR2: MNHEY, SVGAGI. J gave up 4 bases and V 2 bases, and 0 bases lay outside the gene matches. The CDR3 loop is CASSYDRGYGYTF. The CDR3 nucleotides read TGTGCCAGCAGTTACGACAGGGGCTATGGCTACACCTTC.

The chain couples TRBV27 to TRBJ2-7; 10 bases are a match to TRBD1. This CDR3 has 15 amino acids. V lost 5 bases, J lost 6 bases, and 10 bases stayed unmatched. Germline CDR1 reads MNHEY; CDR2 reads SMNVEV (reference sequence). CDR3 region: CASSPPGTGAAEQYF. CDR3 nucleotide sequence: TGTGCCAGCAGTCCTCCCGGGACAGGGGCCGCCGAGCAGTACTTC.

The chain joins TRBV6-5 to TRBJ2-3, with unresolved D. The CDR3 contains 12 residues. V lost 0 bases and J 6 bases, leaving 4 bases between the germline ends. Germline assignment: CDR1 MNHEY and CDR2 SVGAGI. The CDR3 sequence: CASSYSEDTQYF. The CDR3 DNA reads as TGTGCCAGCAGTTACTCGGAGGATACGCAGTATTTT.

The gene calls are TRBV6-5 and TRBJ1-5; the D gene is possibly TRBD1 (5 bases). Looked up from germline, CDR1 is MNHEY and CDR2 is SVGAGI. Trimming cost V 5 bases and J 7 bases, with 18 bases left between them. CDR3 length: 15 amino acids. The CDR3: CASSNLPGDVQPQHF. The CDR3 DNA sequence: TGTGCCAGCAGTAACCTTCCGGGGGATGTCCAGCCCCAGCATTTT.

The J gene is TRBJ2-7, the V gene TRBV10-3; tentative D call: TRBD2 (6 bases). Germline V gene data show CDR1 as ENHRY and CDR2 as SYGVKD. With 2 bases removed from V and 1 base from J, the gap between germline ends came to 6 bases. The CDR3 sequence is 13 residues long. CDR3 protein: CAISEGGSYEQYF. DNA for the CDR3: TGTGCCATCAGTGAGGGAGGGTCCTACGAGCAGTACTTC.

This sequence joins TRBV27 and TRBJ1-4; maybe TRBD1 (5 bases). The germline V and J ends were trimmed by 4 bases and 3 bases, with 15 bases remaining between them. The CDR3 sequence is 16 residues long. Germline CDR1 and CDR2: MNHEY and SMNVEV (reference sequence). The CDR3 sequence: CASSSGPTGANEKLFF. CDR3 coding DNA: TGTGCCAGCAGTTCGGGGCCCACGGGGGCTAATGAAAAACTGTTTTTT. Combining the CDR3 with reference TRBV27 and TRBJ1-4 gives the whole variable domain EAQVTQNPRYLITVTGKKLTVTCSQNMNHEYMSWYRQDPGLGLRQIYYSMNVEVTDKGDVPEGYKVSRKEKRNFPLILESPSPNQTSLYFCASSSGPTGANEKLFFGSGTQLSVL.

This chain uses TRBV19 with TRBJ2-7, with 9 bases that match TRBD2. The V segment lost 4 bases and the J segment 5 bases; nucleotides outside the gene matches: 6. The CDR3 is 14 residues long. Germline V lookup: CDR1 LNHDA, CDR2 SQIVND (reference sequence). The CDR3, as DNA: TGTGCCAGTAGTACGGCTAGCGGGACCCACGAGCAGTACTTC. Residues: CASSTASGTHEQYF.

The CDR3 here is CSVQGQGRYQETQYF. For the CDR3, the DNA is TGCAGCGTTCAAGGACAGGGGAGATACCAAGAGACCCAGTACTTC. This chain links TRBV29-1 with TRBJ2-5, with 9 positions matching TRBD1. CDR3 size: 15 residues. J lost 0 bases, V lost 5 bases, and 7 bases had no gene match. The germline V gene encodes CDR1 SQVTM and CDR2 ANQGSEA.